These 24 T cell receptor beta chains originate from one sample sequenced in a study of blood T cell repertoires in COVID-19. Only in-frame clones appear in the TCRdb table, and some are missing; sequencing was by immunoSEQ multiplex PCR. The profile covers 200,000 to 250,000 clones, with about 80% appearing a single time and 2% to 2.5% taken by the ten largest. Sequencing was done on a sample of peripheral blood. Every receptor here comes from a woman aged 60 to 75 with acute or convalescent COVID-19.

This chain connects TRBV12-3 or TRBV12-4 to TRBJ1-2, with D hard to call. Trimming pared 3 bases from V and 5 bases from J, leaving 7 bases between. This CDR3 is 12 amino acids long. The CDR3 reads CASSFSQYGYTF. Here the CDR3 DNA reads TGTGCCAGCAGTTTTTCGCAGTATGGCTACACCTTC.

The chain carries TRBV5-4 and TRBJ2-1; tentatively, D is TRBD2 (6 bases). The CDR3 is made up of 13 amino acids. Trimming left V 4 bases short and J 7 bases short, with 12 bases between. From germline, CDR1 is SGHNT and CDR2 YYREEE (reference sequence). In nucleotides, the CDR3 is TGTGCCAGCAGCCCCCGTGGGGGGAATGAGCAGTTCTTC. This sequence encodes CASSPRGGNEQFF.

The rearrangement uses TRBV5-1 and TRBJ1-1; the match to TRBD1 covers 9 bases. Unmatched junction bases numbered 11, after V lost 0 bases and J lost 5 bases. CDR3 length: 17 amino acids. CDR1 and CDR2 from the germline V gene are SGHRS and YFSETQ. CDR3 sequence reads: CASSLAGRGQGGTEAFF. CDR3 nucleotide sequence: TGCGCCAGCAGCTTGGCCGGAAGGGGACAGGGAGGTACTGAAGCTTTCTTT.

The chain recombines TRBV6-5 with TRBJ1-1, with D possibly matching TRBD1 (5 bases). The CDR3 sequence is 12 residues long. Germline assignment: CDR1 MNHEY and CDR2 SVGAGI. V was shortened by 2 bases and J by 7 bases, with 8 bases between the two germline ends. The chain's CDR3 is CASSYVGGEAFF. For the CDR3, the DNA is TGTGCCAGCAGTTACGTGGGGGGTGAAGCTTTCTTT.

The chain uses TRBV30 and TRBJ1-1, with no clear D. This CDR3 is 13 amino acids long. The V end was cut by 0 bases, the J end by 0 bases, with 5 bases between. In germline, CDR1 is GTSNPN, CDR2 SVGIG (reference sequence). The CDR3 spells CAWSVTMNTEAFF. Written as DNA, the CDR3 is TGTGCCTGGAGTGTGACAATGAACACTGAAGCTTTCTTT.

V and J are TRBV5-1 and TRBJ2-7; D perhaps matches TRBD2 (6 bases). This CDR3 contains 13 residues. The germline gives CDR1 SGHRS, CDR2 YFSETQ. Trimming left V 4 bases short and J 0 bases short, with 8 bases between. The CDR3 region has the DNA TGCGCCAGCAGCCGGGAGATCTCCTACGAGCAGTACTTC. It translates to CASSREISYEQYF.

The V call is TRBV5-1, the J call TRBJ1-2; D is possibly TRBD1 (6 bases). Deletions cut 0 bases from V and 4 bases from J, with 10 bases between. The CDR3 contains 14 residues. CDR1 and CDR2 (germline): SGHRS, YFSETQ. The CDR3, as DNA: TGCGCCAGCAGCTTGGAAGGGACAATCTATGGCTACACCTTC. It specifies CASSLEGTIYGYTF.

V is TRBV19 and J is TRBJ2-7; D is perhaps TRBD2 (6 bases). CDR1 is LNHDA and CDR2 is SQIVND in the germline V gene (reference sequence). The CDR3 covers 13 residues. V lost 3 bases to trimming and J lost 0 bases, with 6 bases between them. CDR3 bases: TGTGCCAGTAGTATCGGGGGCTCCTACGAGCAGTACTTC. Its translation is CASSIGGSYEQYF.

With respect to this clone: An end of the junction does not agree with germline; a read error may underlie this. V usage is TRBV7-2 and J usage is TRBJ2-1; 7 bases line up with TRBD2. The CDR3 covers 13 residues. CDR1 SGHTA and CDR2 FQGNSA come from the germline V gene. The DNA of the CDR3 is TGTGCCAGCAGCTCCCCCTCGGGGGGATGGATCGTCTTC. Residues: CASSSPSGGWIVF.

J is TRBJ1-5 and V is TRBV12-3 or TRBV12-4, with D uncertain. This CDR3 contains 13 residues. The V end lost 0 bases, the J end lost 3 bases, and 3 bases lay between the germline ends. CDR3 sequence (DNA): TGTGCCAGCAGTTTAGCCAACAATCAGCCCCAGCATTTT. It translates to CASSLANNQPQHF.

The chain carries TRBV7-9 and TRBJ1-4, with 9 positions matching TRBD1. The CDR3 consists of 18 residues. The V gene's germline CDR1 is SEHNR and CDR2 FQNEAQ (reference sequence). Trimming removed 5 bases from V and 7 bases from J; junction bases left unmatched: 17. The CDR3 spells CASSKRTGAYELGEKLFF. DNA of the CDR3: TGTGCCAGCAGCAAAAGGACAGGGGCGTATGAATTGGGTGAAAAACTGTTTTTT.

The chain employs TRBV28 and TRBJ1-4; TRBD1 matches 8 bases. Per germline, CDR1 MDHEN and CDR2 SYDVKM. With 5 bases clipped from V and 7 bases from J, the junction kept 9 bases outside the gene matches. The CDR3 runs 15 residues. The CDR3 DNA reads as TGTGCCAGCAGTCCCGTCGGACAGGGCGGTGAAAAACTGTTTTTT. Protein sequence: CASSPVGQGGEKLFF.

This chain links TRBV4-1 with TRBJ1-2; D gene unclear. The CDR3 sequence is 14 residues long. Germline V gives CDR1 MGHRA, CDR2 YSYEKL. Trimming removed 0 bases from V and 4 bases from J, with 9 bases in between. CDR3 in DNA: TGCGCCAGCAGCCAAGAACTCGGGTTCTATGGCTACACCTTC. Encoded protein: CASSQELGFYGYTF.

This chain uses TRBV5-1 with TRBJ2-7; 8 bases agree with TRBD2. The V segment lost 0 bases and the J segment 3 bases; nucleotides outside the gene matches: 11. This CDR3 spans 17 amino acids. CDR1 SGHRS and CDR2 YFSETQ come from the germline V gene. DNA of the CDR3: TGCGCCAGCAGCTTGGCTTTCGGCGGGGGGACTAACTACGAGCAGTACTTC. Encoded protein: CASSLAFGGGTNYEQYF.

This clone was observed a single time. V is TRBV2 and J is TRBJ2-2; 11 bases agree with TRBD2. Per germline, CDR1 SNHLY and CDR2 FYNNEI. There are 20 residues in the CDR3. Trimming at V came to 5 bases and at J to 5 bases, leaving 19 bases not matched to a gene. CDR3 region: CASSTPSLAGGPLRTGELFF. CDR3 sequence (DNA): TGTGCCAGCAGTACCCCCTCTTTAGCGGGGGGGCCGTTGAGAACCGGGGAGCTGTTTTTT.

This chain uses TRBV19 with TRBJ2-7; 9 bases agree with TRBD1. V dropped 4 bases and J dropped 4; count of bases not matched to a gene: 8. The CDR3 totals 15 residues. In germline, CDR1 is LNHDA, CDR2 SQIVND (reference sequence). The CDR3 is CASSSVPGQGYEQYF. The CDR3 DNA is TGTGCCAGTAGTAGCGTCCCGGGACAGGGATACGAGCAGTACTTC.

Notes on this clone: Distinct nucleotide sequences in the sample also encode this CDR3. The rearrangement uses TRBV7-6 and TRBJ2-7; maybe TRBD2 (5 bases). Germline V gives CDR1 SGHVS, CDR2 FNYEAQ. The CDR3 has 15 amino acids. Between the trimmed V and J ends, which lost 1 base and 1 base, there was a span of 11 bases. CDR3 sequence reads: CASSLVGGSSYEQYF. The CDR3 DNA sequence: TGTGCCAGCAGCTTAGTGGGTGGGAGTTCCTACGAGCAGTACTTC. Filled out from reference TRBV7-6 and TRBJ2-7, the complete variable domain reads GAGVSQSPRYKVTKRGQDVALRCDPISGHVSLYWYRQALGQGPEFLTYFNYEAQQDKSGLPNDRFSAERPEGSISTLTIQRTEQRDSAMYRCASSLVGGSSYEQYFGPGTRLTVT.

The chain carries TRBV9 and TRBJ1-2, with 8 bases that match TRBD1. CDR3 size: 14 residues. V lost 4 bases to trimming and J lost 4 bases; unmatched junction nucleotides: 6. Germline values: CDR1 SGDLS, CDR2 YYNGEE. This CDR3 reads CASSSRTGLYGYTF. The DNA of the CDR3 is TGTGCCAGCAGCTCCCGGACAGGGCTCTATGGCTACACCTTC.

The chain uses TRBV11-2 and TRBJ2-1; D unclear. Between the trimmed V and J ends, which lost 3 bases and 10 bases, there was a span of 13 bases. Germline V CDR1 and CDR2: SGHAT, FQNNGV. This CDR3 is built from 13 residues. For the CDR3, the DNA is TGTGCCAGCAGCTTTTCCCCGCGCCGGGAGCAGTTCTTC. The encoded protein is CASSFSPRREQFF.

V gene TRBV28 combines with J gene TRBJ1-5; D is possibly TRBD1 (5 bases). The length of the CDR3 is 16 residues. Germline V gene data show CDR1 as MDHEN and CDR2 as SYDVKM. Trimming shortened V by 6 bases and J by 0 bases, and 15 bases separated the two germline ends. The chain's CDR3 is CASRPGTRNSNQPQHF. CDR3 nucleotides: TGTGCCAGCAGACCTGGGACTAGAAATAGCAATCAGCCCCAGCATTTT.

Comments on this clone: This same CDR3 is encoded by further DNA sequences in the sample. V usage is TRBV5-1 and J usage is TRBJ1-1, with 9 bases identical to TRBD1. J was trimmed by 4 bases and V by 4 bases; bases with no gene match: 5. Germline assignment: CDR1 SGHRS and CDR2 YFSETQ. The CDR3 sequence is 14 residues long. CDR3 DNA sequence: TGCGCCAGCAGCCTTCGACAGGGGGGCACTGAAGCTTTCTTT. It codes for CASSLRQGGTEAFF.

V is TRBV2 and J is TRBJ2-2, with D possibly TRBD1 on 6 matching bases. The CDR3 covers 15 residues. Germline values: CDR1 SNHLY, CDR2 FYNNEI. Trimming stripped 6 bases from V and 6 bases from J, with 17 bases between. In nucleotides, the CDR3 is TGTGCCAGCAGCGGGCCAGGGGAATTCGCCGGGGAGCTGTTTTTT. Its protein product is CASSGPGEFAGELFF.

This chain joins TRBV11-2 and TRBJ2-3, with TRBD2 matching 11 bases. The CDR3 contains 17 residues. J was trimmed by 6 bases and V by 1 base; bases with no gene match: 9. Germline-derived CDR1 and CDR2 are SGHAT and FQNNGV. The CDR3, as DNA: TGTGCCAGCAGCTTAGGTGTCTTAGCGGGGGGGTCGGATACGCAGTATTTT. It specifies CASSLGVLAGGSDTQYF.

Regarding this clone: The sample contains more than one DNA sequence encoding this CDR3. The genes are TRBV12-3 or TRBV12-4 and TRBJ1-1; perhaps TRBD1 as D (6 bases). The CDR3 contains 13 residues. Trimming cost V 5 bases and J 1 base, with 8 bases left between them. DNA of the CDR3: TGTGCCAGCAGTCTACAGGGGAACACTGAAGCTTTCTTT. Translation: CASSLQGNTEAFF.